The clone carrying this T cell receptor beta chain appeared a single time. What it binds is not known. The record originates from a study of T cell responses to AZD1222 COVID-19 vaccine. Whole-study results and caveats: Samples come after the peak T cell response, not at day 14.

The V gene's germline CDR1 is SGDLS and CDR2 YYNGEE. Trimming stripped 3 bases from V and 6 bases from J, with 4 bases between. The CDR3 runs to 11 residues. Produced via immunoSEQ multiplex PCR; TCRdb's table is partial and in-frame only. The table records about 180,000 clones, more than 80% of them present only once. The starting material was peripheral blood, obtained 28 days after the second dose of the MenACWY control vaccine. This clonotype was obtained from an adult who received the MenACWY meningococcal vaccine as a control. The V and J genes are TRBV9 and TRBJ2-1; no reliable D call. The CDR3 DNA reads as TGTGCCAGCAGCGAGAGCAATGAGCAGTTCTTC. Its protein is CASSESNEQFF.